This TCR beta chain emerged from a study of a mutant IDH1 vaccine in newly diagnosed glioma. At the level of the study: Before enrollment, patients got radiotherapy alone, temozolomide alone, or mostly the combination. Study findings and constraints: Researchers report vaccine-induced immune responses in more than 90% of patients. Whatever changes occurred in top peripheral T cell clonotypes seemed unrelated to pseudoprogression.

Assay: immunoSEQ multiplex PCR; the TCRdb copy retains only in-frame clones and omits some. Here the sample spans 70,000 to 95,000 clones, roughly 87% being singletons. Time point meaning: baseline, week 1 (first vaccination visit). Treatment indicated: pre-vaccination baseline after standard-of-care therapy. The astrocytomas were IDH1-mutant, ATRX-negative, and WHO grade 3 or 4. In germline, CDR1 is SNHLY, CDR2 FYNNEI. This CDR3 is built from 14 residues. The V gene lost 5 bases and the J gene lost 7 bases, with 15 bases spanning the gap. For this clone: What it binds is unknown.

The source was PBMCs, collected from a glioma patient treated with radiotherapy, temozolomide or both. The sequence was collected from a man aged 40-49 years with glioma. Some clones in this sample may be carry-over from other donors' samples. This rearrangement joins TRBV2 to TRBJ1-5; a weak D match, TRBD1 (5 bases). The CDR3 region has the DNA TGTGCCAGCAGTAAAGGGACGGGTCAGCAGCCCCAGCATTTT. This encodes CASSKGTGQQPQHF.